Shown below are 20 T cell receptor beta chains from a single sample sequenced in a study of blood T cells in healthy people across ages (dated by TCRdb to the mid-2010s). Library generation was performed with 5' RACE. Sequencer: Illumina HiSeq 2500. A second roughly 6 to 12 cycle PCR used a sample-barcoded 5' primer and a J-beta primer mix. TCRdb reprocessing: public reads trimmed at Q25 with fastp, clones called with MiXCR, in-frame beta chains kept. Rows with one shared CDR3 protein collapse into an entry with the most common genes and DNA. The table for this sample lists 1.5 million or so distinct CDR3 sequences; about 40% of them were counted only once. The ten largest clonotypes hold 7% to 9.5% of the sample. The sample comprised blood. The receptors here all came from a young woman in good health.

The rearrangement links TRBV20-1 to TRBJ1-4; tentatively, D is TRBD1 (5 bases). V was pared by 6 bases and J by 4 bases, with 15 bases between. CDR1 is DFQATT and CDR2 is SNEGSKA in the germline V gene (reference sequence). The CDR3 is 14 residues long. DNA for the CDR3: TGCAGTGCCCCGAAGGGGAAGATTAATGAAAAACTGTTTTTT. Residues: CSAPKGKINEKLFF.

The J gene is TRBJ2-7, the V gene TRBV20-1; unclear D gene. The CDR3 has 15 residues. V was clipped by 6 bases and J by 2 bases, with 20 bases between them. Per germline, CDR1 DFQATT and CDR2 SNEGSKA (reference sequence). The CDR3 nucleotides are TGCAGTGCCCTAATAAGAAAGGGCATTACCTACGAGCAGTACTTC. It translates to CSALIRKGITYEQYF.

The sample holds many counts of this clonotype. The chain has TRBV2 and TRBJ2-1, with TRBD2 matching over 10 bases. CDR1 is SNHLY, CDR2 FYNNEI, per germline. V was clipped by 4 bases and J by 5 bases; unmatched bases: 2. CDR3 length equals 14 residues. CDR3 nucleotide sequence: TGTGCCAGCAGTGGCCTAGCGGGAGACAATGAGCAGTTCTTC. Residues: CASSGLAGDNEQFF.

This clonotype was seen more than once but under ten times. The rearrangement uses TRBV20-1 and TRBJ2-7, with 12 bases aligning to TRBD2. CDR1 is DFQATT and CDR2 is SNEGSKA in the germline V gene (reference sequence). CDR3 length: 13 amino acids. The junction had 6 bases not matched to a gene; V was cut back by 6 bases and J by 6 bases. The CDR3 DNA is TGCAGTGCGCGACTAGCGGGAGTAAGCGAGCAGTACTTC. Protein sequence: CSARLAGVSEQYF.

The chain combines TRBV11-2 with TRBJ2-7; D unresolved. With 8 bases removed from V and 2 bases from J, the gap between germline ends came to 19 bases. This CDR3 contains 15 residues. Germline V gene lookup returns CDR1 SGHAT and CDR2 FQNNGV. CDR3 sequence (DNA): TGTGCCAGCGAAGAAAGACGGTTACAAACCTACGAGCAGTACTTC. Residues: CASEERRLQTYEQYF.

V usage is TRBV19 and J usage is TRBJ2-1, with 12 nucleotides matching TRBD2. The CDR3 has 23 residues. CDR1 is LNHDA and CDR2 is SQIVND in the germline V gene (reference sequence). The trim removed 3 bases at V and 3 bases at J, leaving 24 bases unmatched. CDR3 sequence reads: CASSMGWPGTSGSRGLGYNEQFF. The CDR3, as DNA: TGTGCCAGTAGTATGGGGTGGCCGGGGACTAGCGGGTCCAGGGGGCTTGGCTACAATGAGCAGTTCTTC.

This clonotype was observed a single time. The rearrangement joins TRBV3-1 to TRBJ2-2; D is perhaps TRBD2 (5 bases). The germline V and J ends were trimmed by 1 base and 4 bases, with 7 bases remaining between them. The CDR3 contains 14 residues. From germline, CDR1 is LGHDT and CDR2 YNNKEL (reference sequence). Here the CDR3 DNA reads TGTGCCAGCAGCCAAGGGGGAGTCACCGGGGAGCTGTTTTTT. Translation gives CASSQGGVTGELFF.

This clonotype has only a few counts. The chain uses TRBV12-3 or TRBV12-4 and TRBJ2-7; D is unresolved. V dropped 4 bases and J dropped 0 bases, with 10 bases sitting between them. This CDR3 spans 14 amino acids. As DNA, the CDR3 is TGTGCCAGCAGTTCGGAACTGGCCTCCTACGAGCAGTACTTC. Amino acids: CASSSELASYEQYF.

CDR3 sequence reads: CASTLMGSYNEQYF. The CDR3 nucleotides read TGTGCCAGCACCCTCATGGGCTCCTACAATGAGCAGTACTTC. This sequence joins TRBV28 and TRBJ2-1, with D uncertain. The J call may be wrong; the DNA end is better matched by TRBJ2-7. Germline assignment: CDR1 MDHEN and CDR2 SYDVKM. The CDR3 sequence is 14 residues long.

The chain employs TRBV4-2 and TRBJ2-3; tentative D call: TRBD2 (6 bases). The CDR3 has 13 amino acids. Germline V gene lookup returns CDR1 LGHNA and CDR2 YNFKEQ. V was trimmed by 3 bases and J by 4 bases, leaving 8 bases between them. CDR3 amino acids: CASSQDYADTQYF. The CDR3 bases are TGTGCCAGCAGCCAGGACTACGCAGATACGCAGTATTTT.

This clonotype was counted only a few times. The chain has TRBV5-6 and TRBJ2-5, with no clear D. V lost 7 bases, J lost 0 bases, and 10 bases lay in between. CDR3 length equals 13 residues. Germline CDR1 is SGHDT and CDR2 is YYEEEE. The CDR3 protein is CASLASHQETQYF. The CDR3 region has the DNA TGTGCCAGCTTGGCGAGCCACCAAGAGACCCAGTACTTC.

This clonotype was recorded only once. The CDR3 nucleotides read TGCGCCAGCAGCTTGGTTGTAGGGGGGAACACTGAAGCTTTCTTT. It specifies CASSLVVGGNTEAFF. The chain couples TRBV5-1 to TRBJ1-1, with D perhaps TRBD1 (6 bases). Germline V CDR1 and CDR2: SGHRS, YFSETQ. CDR3 length: 15 residues. The ends were cut back, 0 bases at V and 1 base at J, with 10 bases in the middle.

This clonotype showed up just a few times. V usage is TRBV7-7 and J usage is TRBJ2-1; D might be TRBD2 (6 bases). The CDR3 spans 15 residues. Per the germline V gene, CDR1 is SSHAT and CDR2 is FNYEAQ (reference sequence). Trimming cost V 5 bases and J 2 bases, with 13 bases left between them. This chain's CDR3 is CASSPTSATYNEQFF. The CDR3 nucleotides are TGTGCCAGCAGCCCGACTAGTGCCACCTACAATGAGCAGTTCTTC. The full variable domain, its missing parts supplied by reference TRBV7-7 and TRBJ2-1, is GAGVSQSPRYKVTKRGQDVTLRCDPISSHATLYWYQQALGQGPEFLTYFNYEAQPDKSGLPSDRFSAERPEGSISTLTIQRTEQRDSAMYRCASSPTSATYNEQFFGPGTRLTVL.

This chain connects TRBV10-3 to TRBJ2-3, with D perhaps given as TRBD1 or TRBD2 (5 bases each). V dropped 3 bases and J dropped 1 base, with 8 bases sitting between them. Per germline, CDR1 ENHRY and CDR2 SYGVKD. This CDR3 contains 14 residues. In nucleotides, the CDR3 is TGTGCCATCAGTGACGGGGACCGCACAGATACGCAGTATTTT. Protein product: CAISDGDRTDTQYF.

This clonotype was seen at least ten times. The CDR3 DNA is TGTGCCAGCAGTCCCGACAGGTCCTACGAGCAGTACTTC. This encodes CASSPDRSYEQYF. V is TRBV6-6 and J is TRBJ2-7, with a tentative D call TRBD1 (6 bases). This CDR3 has 13 amino acids. V was clipped by 5 bases and J by 1 base, with 9 bases between them. Germline V lookup: CDR1 MNHNY, CDR2 SVGAGI (reference sequence).

The CDR3 DNA sequence: TGTGCCAGCAGCCAGATGACAGATTCGAATCAGCCCCAGCATTTT. Translation gives CASSQMTDSNQPQHF. The chain joins TRBV5-5 to TRBJ1-5; a possible D gene is TRBD1 (5 bases). The CDR3 is made up of 15 amino acids. Between the trimmed V and J ends, which lost 4 bases and 4 bases, there was a span of 15 bases. Per germline, CDR1 SGHKS and CDR2 YYEKEE (reference sequence).

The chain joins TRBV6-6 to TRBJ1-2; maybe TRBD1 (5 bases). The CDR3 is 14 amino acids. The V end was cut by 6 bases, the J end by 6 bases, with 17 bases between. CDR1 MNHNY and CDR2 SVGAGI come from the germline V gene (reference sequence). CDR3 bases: TGTGCCAGCAGCCTCTTCGGGGAGGGGAATGGCTACACCTTC. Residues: CASSLFGEGNGYTF.

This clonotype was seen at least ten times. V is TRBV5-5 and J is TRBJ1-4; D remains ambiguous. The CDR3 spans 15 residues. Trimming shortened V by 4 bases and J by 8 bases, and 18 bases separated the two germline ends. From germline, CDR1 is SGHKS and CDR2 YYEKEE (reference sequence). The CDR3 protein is CASSPERTFGEKLFF. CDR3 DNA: TGTGCCAGCAGCCCCGAAAGGACGTTTGGCGAAAAACTGTTTTTT.

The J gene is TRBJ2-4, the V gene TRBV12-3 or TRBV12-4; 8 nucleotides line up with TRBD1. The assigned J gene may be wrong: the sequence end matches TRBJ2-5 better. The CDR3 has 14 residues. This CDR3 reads CASSTADREETQYF. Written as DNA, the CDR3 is TGTGCCAGCAGCACCGCGGACAGGGAAGAGACCCAGTACTTC.

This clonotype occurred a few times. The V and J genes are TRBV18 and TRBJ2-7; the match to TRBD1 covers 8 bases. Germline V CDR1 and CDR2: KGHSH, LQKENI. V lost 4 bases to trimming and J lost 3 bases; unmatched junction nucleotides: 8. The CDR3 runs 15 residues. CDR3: CASSLTGTGVYEQYF. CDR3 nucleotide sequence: TGTGCCAGCTCACTCACCGGGACAGGAGTCTACGAGCAGTACTTC.